This TCR beta chain was obtained from a study of blood T cell repertoires in COVID-19. Study in general: The study drew acute and convalescent COVID-19 samples from the United States, Italy and Spain. T cells, B-cell-depleted T cells, or PBMCs supplied cDNA or gDNA.

In the authors' workflow: How many nucleated cells were present was estimated from reference gene primer amplification. The repertoire was sequenced with immunoSEQ multiplex PCR; TCRdb's copy has only in-frame clones and lacks some. That table gives V, J and clone size, and the DNA gave D and trimming. This table holds some 40,000 clones, about nine tenths found once. The CDR3 totals 16 residues. V lost 0 bases and J lost 5; bases outside the gene matches: 9. Germline lookup yields CDR1 SGHRS and CDR2 YFSETQ. The TCR originated in a woman of 80 years or more with acute or convalescent COVID-19. Sequenced input: peripheral blood. V usage is TRBV5-1 and J usage is TRBJ2-5; 8 bases are a match to TRBD2. CDR3 nucleotides: TGCGCCAGCAGCTTGGCCCCCAGCGGGGGATACGAGACCCAGTACTTC. Protein: CASSLAPSGGYETQYF.